This entry is about one T cell receptor beta chain. One end of the junction does not line up with germline, which may come from a read error. This specimen belongs to a study of chemoradiotherapy in HPV16-positive cancers. Sequencing used immunoSEQ multiplex PCR; TCRdb keeps in-frame clones, though not all of them. The table records approximately 10,000 clones, approximately 70% of them present only once. The CDR3 contains 14 residues. The germline V gene encodes CDR1 SGHVS and CDR2 FQNEAQ. The clonotype was recovered from a human donor with HPV-associated anogenital cancer. This specimen was collected from a patient who underwent chemoradiotherapy. The chain combines TRBV7-8 with TRBJ2-7; D might be TRBD2 (6 bases). This chain's CDR3 is CASSLTGDSNEQYF. CDR3 DNA sequence: TGTGCCAGCAGCTTAACCGGGGACTCCAACGAGCAGTACTTC.